This T cell receptor beta chain was documented in a study of blood T cell repertoires in COVID-19. For the study at large: The United States, Italy and Spain provided the acute and convalescent COVID-19 samples. PBMCs, B-cell-depleted T cells, or T cells provided the cDNA or gDNA that made up the material.

Sequencing used immunoSEQ multiplex PCR; TCRdb keeps in-frame clones, though not all of them. The data contain 140,000 or so clones, over 70% of them singletons. Trimming left V 3 bases short and J 5 bases short, with 16 bases between. This CDR3 is 14 amino acids long. Germline CDR1 reads SQVTM; CDR2 reads ANQGSEA. Sequencing used peripheral blood. V and J are TRBV29-1 and TRBJ1-1; D is perhaps TRBD1 (5 bases). The sequence was obtained from a man between 65 and 85 years old who had recovered from COVID-19. This CDR3 is CSVDGGSSKTEAFF. CDR3 sequence (DNA): TGCAGCGTTGATGGGGGGTCGAGTAAAACTGAAGCTTTCTTT.